These T cell receptor beta chains were read from a single sample in a study of blood T cell repertoires in COVID-19. The assay was immunoSEQ multiplex PCR, and TCRdb's table has in-frame clones only and misses some. The sample has approximately 260,000 clones; under 90% are singletons. The sample taken for sequencing was PBMCs or T cells enriched from blood (not recorded which). These receptors originate from a young man with acute COVID-19. CDR3s include the opening cysteine and the closing phenylalanine or tryptophan. The D gene is left open where the match is weak. Size tells how often a clone was seen (once, few, many) or the class of an expanded clone, and some rows leave it out.

cdr3_aa	cdr3_nt	v_call	j_call	clone_size	d_call
CASSQADRGSNQPQHF	TGTGCCAGCAGCCAAGCGGACAGGGGTAGCAATCAGCCCCAGCATTTT	TRBV4-2	TRBJ1-5	once	TRBD1
CATSDKKPTGRSDTDTQYF	TGTGCCACCAGTGATAAAAAACCCACCGGGAGGTCTGACACAGATACGCAGTATTTT	TRBV24-1	TRBJ2-3	-	TRBD2
CASTPRRARNTEAFF	TGTGCCAGCACCCCAAGGAGGGCGAGGAACACTGAAGCTTTCTTT	TRBV7-2	TRBJ1-1	few	-
CASSLGGVDQETQYF	TGTGCCAGCAGCTTAGGGGGGGTCGACCAAGAGACCCAGTACTTC	TRBV7-6	TRBJ2-5	-	-
CASSHNLWEEEMNTEAFF	TGCGCCAGCAGCCACAATCTATGGGAGGAGGAAATGAACACTGAAGCTTTCTTT	TRBV4-3	TRBJ1-1	-	-
CASSLAGRTSGETQYF	TGTGCCAGCAGCTTGGCAGGTCGGACTAGCGGAGAGACCCAGTACTTC	TRBV5-1	TRBJ2-5	-	TRBD2
CSVRGVRDNEQFF	TGCAGCGTTCGCGGGGTTAGGGACAATGAGCAGTTCTTC	TRBV29-1	TRBJ2-1	once	-
CAISESTSGRVDTQYF	TGTGCCATCAGTGAGTCAACTAGCGGGAGGGTAGATACGCAGTATTTT	TRBV10-3	TRBJ2-3	-	TRBD2
CASSANRGLGNTIYF	TGTGCCAGCAGCGCAAACAGGGGGCTCGGAAACACCATATATTTT	TRBV11-2	TRBJ1-3	-	TRBD1
CSVGNRGTNEKLFF	TGCAGCGTTGGGAATCGGGGAACTAATGAAAAACTGTTTTTT	TRBV29-1	TRBJ1-4	-	-
CASSPSSTALQGTQYF	TGTGCCAGCTCACCATCTTCGACGGCTCTGCAGGGGACCCAGTACTTC	TRBV18	TRBJ2-5	-	-
CASSLAPSGNRPYNEQFF	TGTGCCAGCAGCTTGGCCCCTAGCGGGAACAGGCCTTACAATGAGCAGTTCTTC	TRBV5-5	TRBJ2-1	-	TRBD2
CASSQAGELFF	TGTGCCAGCAGCCAGGCAGGGGAGCTGTTTTTT	TRBV2	TRBJ2-2	-	-
CASSDQGGNIQYF	TGCGCCAGCAGTGACCAGGGGGGAAACATTCAGTACTTC	TRBV5-1	TRBJ2-4	-	-
CASSYLFRRDQPQHF	TGTGCCAGCAGTTATTTGTTTCGACGGGATCAGCCCCAGCATTTT	TRBV6-2/TRBV6-3	TRBJ1-5	-	-
CASSEGGVGANVLTF	TGTGCCAGCAGTGAAGGGGGGGTTGGGGCCAACGTCCTGACTTTC	TRBV25-1	TRBJ2-6	-	TRBD2
CASRAGVMNTEAFF	TGTGCCAGCAGGGCAGGCGTTATGAACACTGAAGCTTTCTTT	TRBV7-2	TRBJ1-1	-	-
CASSSYNPGNRGPEAFF	TGTGCCAGCAGCTCATATAACCCGGGAAACAGGGGACCTGAAGCTTTCTTT	TRBV5-1	TRBJ1-1	-	TRBD1
CASSSPRTGLGYTF	TGTGCCAGCAGCTCTCCCCGGACAGGGTTGGGCTACACCTTC	TRBV11-2	TRBJ1-2	-	TRBD1
CATSDPGQTNNEQFF	TGTGCCACCAGTGATCCGGGACAGACGAACAATGAGCAGTTCTTC	TRBV24-1	TRBJ2-1	once	TRBD1
CASSGIGLASNQPQHF	TGTGCCAGCAGTGGTATTGGATTAGCGAGCAATCAGCCCCAGCATTTT	TRBV2	TRBJ1-5	-	-
CASSGWTGSSTDTQYF	TGTGCCAGTAGTGGTTGGACAGGAAGTAGCACAGATACGCAGTATTTT	TRBV19	TRBJ2-3	once	TRBD1
CASSGGHVNTEAFF	TGTGCCAGCAGCGGCGGACACGTTAACACTGAAGCTTTCTTT	TRBV28	TRBJ1-1	-	-
CASSPGGGPAEAFF	TGTGCCAGCAGTCCCGGGGGGGGGCCGGCTGAAGCTTTCTTT	TRBV28	TRBJ1-1	-	-
CATLSGGNTGELFF	TGTGCCACACTGAGCGGGGGGAACACCGGGGAGCTGTTTTTT	TRBV18	TRBJ2-2	-	TRBD2
CASSPTGGQIDTGELFF	TGTGCCAGCAGCCCTACAGGGGGCCAAATTGACACCGGGGAGCTGTTTTTT	TRBV5-5	TRBJ2-2	-	TRBD1
CASSRTGPYQETQYF	TGCGCCAGCAGCCGGACAGGACCTTACCAAGAGACCCAGTACTTC	TRBV5-1	TRBJ2-5	-	TRBD1
CASSLGGDRVQNEQFF	TGTGCCAGCAGCTTAGGTGGGGACAGGGTACAAAATGAGCAGTTCTTC	TRBV11-3	TRBJ2-1	many	TRBD1
CASSYSRGNTEAFF	TGTGCCAGCAGTTATTCTAGGGGGAACACTGAAGCTTTCTTT	TRBV6-5	TRBJ1-1	-	-